A selection of T cell receptor beta chains follows, all from one sample in a study of breast tumors, draining lymph nodes, adjacent tissues. One entry per CDR3 protein results from TCRdb running MiXCR on the multiplex PCR reads. Seen here are around 130,000 distinct CDR3 sequences, just under 20% observed once, and the top ten hold about 3.7%. Sequenced sample: axillary lymph node tissue. The receptors stem from a female donor with breast cancer. Some clones in this sample may be carry-over from other donors' samples. Both conserved end residues are part of each CDR3. The order of the fields is CDR3 protein, CDR3 DNA, CDR3 length, clone size, D gene, V gene, J gene. The D gene is left open where the match is weak. Clone size is given for some rows only: seen once, a few or many times, or a class if the clone is expanded.

CDR3 protein: CASKGNTIYF; CDR3 DNA: TGTGCCAGCAAGGGAAACACCATATATTTT; CDR3 length: 10; clone size: few; D gene: NA; V gene: TRBV27; J gene: TRBJ1-3
CDR3 protein: CASSAGTGRGGQFF; CDR3 DNA: TGTGCCAGCAGCGCCGGGACTGGTCGGGGTGGGCAGTTCTTC; CDR3 length: 14; clone size: many; D gene: NA; V gene: TRBV9; J gene: TRBJ2-1
CDR3 protein: CASPLRTDSYNEQFF; CDR3 DNA: TGTGCCAGCCCCCTACGTACAGACTCCTACAATGAGCAGTTCTTC; CDR3 length: 15; clone size: NA; D gene: NA; V gene: TRBV3-1; J gene: TRBJ2-1
CDR3 protein: CASSPGWEDGYTF; CDR3 DNA: TGTGCCAGCAGTCCAGGGTGGGAGGATGGCTACACCTTC; CDR3 length: 13; clone size: many; D gene: NA; V gene: TRBV12-3/TRBV12-4; J gene: TRBJ1-2
CDR3 protein: CASSLVRTGIDEQYF; CDR3 DNA: TGTGCCAGCAGCTTAGTGAGGACAGGGATTGACGAGCAGTACTTC; CDR3 length: 15; clone size: many; D gene: TRBD1; V gene: TRBV7-9; J gene: TRBJ2-7
CDR3 protein: CASRGLAGGPGEQFF; CDR3 DNA: TGTGCCAGCAGAGGACTAGCGGGGGGGCCCGGAGAGCAGTTCTTC; CDR3 length: 15; clone size: many; D gene: TRBD2; V gene: TRBV6-1; J gene: TRBJ2-1
CDR3 protein: CASSLGQGNSPLHF; CDR3 DNA: TGCGCCAGCAGCTTAGGACAGGGGAATTCACCCCTCCACTTT; CDR3 length: 14; clone size: many; D gene: TRBD1; V gene: TRBV5-1; J gene: TRBJ1-6
CDR3 protein: CASSGGTGNSPLHF; CDR3 DNA: TGTGCCAGCAGTGGCGGGACAGGGAATTCACCCCTCCACTTT; CDR3 length: 14; clone size: many; D gene: TRBD1; V gene: TRBV6-6; J gene: TRBJ1-6
CDR3 protein: CASSAQTGEETQYF; CDR3 DNA: TGTGCCAGCAGTGCCCAAACAGGGGAAGAGACCCAGTACTTC; CDR3 length: 14; clone size: NA; D gene: TRBD1; V gene: TRBV27; J gene: TRBJ2-5
CDR3 protein: CASSADTSQETQYF; CDR3 DNA: TGTGCCAGCTCCGCGGACACGTCGCAAGAGACCCAGTACTTC; CDR3 length: 14; clone size: many; D gene: NA; V gene: TRBV9; J gene: TRBJ2-5
CDR3 protein: CASSLGPTGFDEQYF; CDR3 DNA: TGTGCCAGCAGTTTAGGTCCGACAGGGTTCGACGAGCAGTACTTC; CDR3 length: 15; clone size: many; D gene: TRBD1; V gene: TRBV27; J gene: TRBJ2-7
CDR3 protein: CASSQGNRREETQYF; CDR3 DNA: TGCGCCAGCAGCCAAGGGAATAGGAGGGAAGAGACCCAGTACTTC; CDR3 length: 15; clone size: many; D gene: NA; V gene: TRBV4-1; J gene: TRBJ2-5
CDR3 protein: CASSLGGTGAHNEQFF; CDR3 DNA: TGCGCCAGCAGCTTGGGGGGGACAGGGGCACACAATGAGCAGTTCTTC; CDR3 length: 16; clone size: many; D gene: TRBD1; V gene: TRBV5-1; J gene: TRBJ2-1
CDR3 protein: CASSYGLYQDTQYF; CDR3 DNA: TGTGCCAGCAGCTACGGACTATACCAAGATACGCAGTATTTT; CDR3 length: 14; clone size: many; D gene: NA; V gene: TRBV6-5; J gene: TRBJ2-3
CDR3 protein: CASSLQMVNEQFF; CDR3 DNA: TGTGCCAGCAGTTTACAGATGGTCAATGAGCAGTTCTTC; CDR3 length: 13; clone size: NA; D gene: NA; V gene: TRBV28; J gene: TRBJ2-1
CDR3 protein: CASSVGPSTDTQYF; CDR3 DNA: TGTGCCAGCAGCGTCGGACCCAGCACAGATACGCAGTATTTT; CDR3 length: 14; clone size: many; D gene: NA; V gene: TRBV9; J gene: TRBJ2-3
CDR3 protein: CASSLRYTETDTQYF; CDR3 DNA: TGTGCCAGCAGCTTACGGTACACCGAAACAGATACGCAGTATTTT; CDR3 length: 15; clone size: many; D gene: NA; V gene: TRBV7-8; J gene: TRBJ2-3
CDR3 protein: CASSAQGVGTDTQYF; CDR3 DNA: TGCGCCAGCAGTGCACAGGGAGTGGGCACAGATACGCAGTATTTT; CDR3 length: 15; clone size: many; D gene: NA; V gene: TRBV10-2; J gene: TRBJ2-3
CDR3 protein: CSAQTGGRGETQYF; CDR3 DNA: TGCAGTGCTCAGACAGGGGGCAGAGGAGAGACCCAGTACTTC; CDR3 length: 14; clone size: many; D gene: TRBD1; V gene: TRBV20-1; J gene: TRBJ2-5
CDR3 protein: CASSLESGPRGNEQFF; CDR3 DNA: TGCGCCAGCAGCTTGGAGTCTGGCCCTCGGGGCAATGAGCAGTTCTTC; CDR3 length: 16; clone size: many; D gene: NA; V gene: TRBV5-1; J gene: TRBJ2-1
CDR3 protein: CASSQAGGGANVLTF; CDR3 DNA: TGTGCCAGCAGCCAAGCGGGAGGTGGGGCCAACGTCCTGACTTTC; CDR3 length: 15; clone size: few; D gene: TRBD2; V gene: TRBV3-1; J gene: TRBJ2-6
CDR3 protein: CASSLDRGNIQYF; CDR3 DNA: TGTGCCAGCAGTTTAGATAGGGGAAACATTCAGTACTTC; CDR3 length: 13; clone size: few; D gene: NA; V gene: TRBV27; J gene: TRBJ2-4
CDR3 protein: CASSPLWGRGQETQYF; CDR3 DNA: TGTGCCAGCAGCCCCCTTTGGGGGCGGGGGCAAGAGACCCAGTACTTC; CDR3 length: 16; clone size: few; D gene: NA; V gene: TRBV6-5; J gene: TRBJ2-5
CDR3 protein: CASSQDAGGFGETQYF; CDR3 DNA: TGTGCCAGCAGCCAAGATGCAGGGGGCTTTGGTGAGACCCAGTACTTC; CDR3 length: 16; clone size: many; D gene: TRBD1; V gene: TRBV4-2; J gene: TRBJ2-5
CDR3 protein: CASSLRGSEVNTEAFF; CDR3 DNA: TGTGCCAGCAGCTTACGCGGGAGTGAAGTGAACACTGAAGCTTTCTTT; CDR3 length: 16; clone size: NA; D gene: NA; V gene: TRBV7-3; J gene: TRBJ1-1
CDR3 protein: CASRATGGSGNTIYF; CDR3 DNA: TGCGCCAGCAGAGCAACAGGGGGCTCGGGAAACACCATATATTTT; CDR3 length: 15; clone size: many; D gene: TRBD1; V gene: TRBV5-1; J gene: TRBJ1-3
CDR3 protein: CAWSVQNNQPQHF; CDR3 DNA: TGTGCCTGGAGTGTCCAGAACAATCAGCCCCAGCATTTT; CDR3 length: 13; clone size: few; D gene: NA; V gene: TRBV30; J gene: TRBJ1-5
CDR3 protein: CASNGGGSEQFF; CDR3 DNA: TGTGCCAGCAACGGAGGCGGAAGTGAGCAGTTCTTC; CDR3 length: 12; clone size: many; D gene: NA; V gene: TRBV11-2; J gene: TRBJ2-1
CDR3 protein: CSASDRGNEKLFF; CDR3 DNA: TGCAGTGCCTCCGACAGGGGGAATGAAAAACTGTTTTTT; CDR3 length: 13; clone size: many; D gene: TRBD1; V gene: TRBV20-1; J gene: TRBJ1-4
CDR3 protein: CASSDRSPQGEVTDTQYF; CDR3 DNA: TGTGCCAGCAGCGACCGATCACCACAGGGGGAGGTGACAGATACGCAGTATTTT; CDR3 length: 18; clone size: many; D gene: TRBD1; V gene: TRBV7-3; J gene: TRBJ2-3
CDR3 protein: CASSLTGINSPLHF; CDR3 DNA: TGTGCCAGCAGCTTGACAGGGATTAATTCACCCCTCCACTTT; CDR3 length: 14; clone size: many; D gene: TRBD1; V gene: TRBV7-9; J gene: TRBJ1-6
CDR3 protein: CASSLPDSRDEQFF; CDR3 DNA: TGTGCCAGCAGTTTACCGGACAGTCGGGATGAGCAGTTCTTC; CDR3 length: 14; clone size: NA; D gene: NA; V gene: TRBV28; J gene: TRBJ2-1
CDR3 protein: CASSYSRGGNTIYF; CDR3 DNA: TGTGCCAGCAGTTACAGCAGGGGCGGAAACACCATATATTTT; CDR3 length: 14; clone size: many; D gene: NA; V gene: TRBV6-5; J gene: TRBJ1-3
CDR3 protein: CASGDPGQGNGELFF; CDR3 DNA: TGCGCCAGCGGAGACCCGGGACAGGGTAACGGGGAGCTGTTTTTT; CDR3 length: 15; clone size: few; D gene: TRBD1; V gene: TRBV5-1; J gene: TRBJ2-2
CDR3 protein: CSAGGGWAQYF; CDR3 DNA: TGCAGTGCTGGAGGGGGCTGGGCGCAGTACTTC; CDR3 length: 11; clone size: many; D gene: NA; V gene: TRBV20-1; J gene: TRBJ2-7
CDR3 protein: CSARLAGGPGELFF; CDR3 DNA: TGCAGTGCTAGACTAGCGGGGGGGCCCGGGGAGCTGTTTTTT; CDR3 length: 14; clone size: many; D gene: TRBD2; V gene: TRBV20-1; J gene: TRBJ2-2
CDR3 protein: CASSIRGSFQHF; CDR3 DNA: TGTGCCAGTAGTATAAGGGGCAGTTTCCAGCATTTT; CDR3 length: 12; clone size: many; D gene: NA; V gene: TRBV19; J gene: TRBJ1-5
CDR3 protein: CASSEASGGWETQYF; CDR3 DNA: TGTGCCAGCAGTGAAGCGTCAGGGGGCTGGGAGACCCAGTACTTC; CDR3 length: 15; clone size: many; D gene: TRBD1; V gene: TRBV2; J gene: TRBJ2-5
CDR3 protein: CASSLAGTGYWNQPQHF; CDR3 DNA: TGTGCCAGCAGCCTCGCCGGGACAGGGTATTGGAATCAGCCCCAGCATTTT; CDR3 length: 17; clone size: many; D gene: TRBD1; V gene: TRBV2; J gene: TRBJ1-5
CDR3 protein: CSARDPGLGYTGELFF; CDR3 DNA: TGCAGTGCTAGAGACCCGGGTTTAGGCTACACCGGGGAGCTGTTTTTT; CDR3 length: 16; clone size: many; D gene: NA; V gene: TRBV20-1; J gene: TRBJ2-2
CDR3 protein: CASSLGLVGTGELFF; CDR3 DNA: TGTGCCAGCAGCTTGGGACTAGTCGGCACCGGGGAGCTGTTTTTT; CDR3 length: 15; clone size: many; D gene: TRBD2; V gene: TRBV7-3; J gene: TRBJ2-2
CDR3 protein: CASSEQGGVNYGYTF; CDR3 DNA: TGTGCCAGCAGTGAACAGGGCGGGGTTAACTATGGCTACACCTTC; CDR3 length: 15; clone size: many; D gene: NA; V gene: TRBV6-1; J gene: TRBJ1-2
CDR3 protein: CASSGGQGLNYGYTF; CDR3 DNA: TGTGCCAGCAGTGGGGGACAGGGATTAAACTATGGCTACACCTTC; CDR3 length: 15; clone size: many; D gene: TRBD1; V gene: TRBV6-1; J gene: TRBJ1-2
CDR3 protein: CASSRGGIDQPQHF; CDR3 DNA: TGTGCCAGCAGCCGAGGGGGTATTGATCAGCCCCAGCATTTT; CDR3 length: 14; clone size: many; D gene: NA; V gene: TRBV6-6; J gene: TRBJ1-5
CDR3 protein: CASSRGTSGTETQYF; CDR3 DNA: TGTGCCAGCAGTCGCGGGACTAGCGGGACAGAGACCCAGTACTTC; CDR3 length: 15; clone size: many; D gene: TRBD2; V gene: TRBV5-4; J gene: TRBJ2-5
CDR3 protein: CASSPTGSGGQFF; CDR3 DNA: TGTGCCAGCAGCCCGACGGGGAGTGGTGGGCAGTTCTTC; CDR3 length: 13; clone size: NA; D gene: NA; V gene: TRBV2; J gene: TRBJ2-1
CDR3 protein: CASSLVGGRTYEQYF; CDR3 DNA: TGCGCCAGCAGCTTGGTTGGGGGGCGCACCTACGAGCAGTACTTC; CDR3 length: 15; clone size: many; D gene: NA; V gene: TRBV5-1; J gene: TRBJ2-7
CDR3 protein: CSASPHSYEQYF; CDR3 DNA: TGCAGTGCTAGCCCCCACTCCTACGAGCAGTACTTC; CDR3 length: 12; clone size: many; D gene: NA; V gene: TRBV20-1; J gene: TRBJ2-7
CDR3 protein: CASSRRDRGGDTQYF; CDR3 DNA: TGTGCCAGCAGCCGCCGGGACAGGGGTGGAGATACGCAGTATTTT; CDR3 length: 15; clone size: many; D gene: TRBD1; V gene: TRBV11-1; J gene: TRBJ2-3
CDR3 protein: CASSLRADSEKPFF; CDR3 DNA: TGTGCCAGCAGCTTAAGGGCTGATAGTGAAAAACCGTTTTTT; CDR3 length: 14; clone size: NA; D gene: NA; V gene: TRBV11-2; J gene: TRBJ1-4
CDR3 protein: CASSQIIRRDTYGYTF; CDR3 DNA: TGTGCCAGCAGCCAGATTATCAGGAGGGATACTTATGGCTACACCTTC; CDR3 length: 16; clone size: many; D gene: NA; V gene: TRBV7-9; J gene: TRBJ1-2
CDR3 protein: CASSWTSGRYNEQFF; CDR3 DNA: TGTGCCAGCAGCTGGACTAGCGGGAGATACAATGAGCAGTTCTTC; CDR3 length: 15; clone size: many; D gene: TRBD2; V gene: TRBV25-1; J gene: TRBJ2-1
CDR3 protein: CSARGGTGNEKLFF; CDR3 DNA: TGCAGTGCTAGAGGGGGGACAGGGAATGAAAAACTGTTTTTT; CDR3 length: 14; clone size: many; D gene: TRBD1; V gene: TRBV20-1; J gene: TRBJ1-4